This note documents a single T cell receptor (beta chain) sequence. V lost 5 bases to trimming and J lost 2 bases, with 10 bases between them. This CDR3 comprises 13 residues. The germline V gene encodes CDR1 SGHTA and CDR2 FQGNSA. This record belongs to a study of blood T cell repertoires in COVID-19. Overall study context: Collection of acute and convalescent COVID-19 samples took place in the United States, Italy and Spain. Sources were T cells, B-cell-depleted T cells, or PBMCs; the material itself was cDNA or gDNA.

In the study's own analysis: The assay estimated nucleated cells by amplifying reference gene primers. Sequencing used immunoSEQ multiplex PCR; TCRdb keeps in-frame clones, though not all of them. V and J calls and clone size are those listed in that table; D and trimming were worked out from the DNA. The sample yields roughly 150,000 clones, about four fifths seen once. The rearrangement links TRBV7-2 to TRBJ2-7, with D perhaps matching TRBD1 (6 bases). This sequence was found in a man between 60 and 75 years old with active or convalescent COVID-19. Sequences were obtained from peripheral blood. The CDR3 here is CASSETGTYEQYF. The CDR3 DNA is TGTGCCAGCAGCGAAACAGGGACCTACGAGCAGTACTTC.